This section outlines one TCR beta chain sequence together with its context. Its antigen is currently unknown. This sample was taken from a study of cytomegalovirus exposure and HLA in healthy donors. Overall study findings and caveats: The authors listed 164 TCR beta chains as cytomegalovirus-associated. Among the CMV-associated chains, three were confirmed in vitro as specific for CMV antigens.

CDR1 and CDR2 from the germline V gene are SGHTA and FQGNSA. This CDR3 spans 15 amino acids. V lost 1 base, J lost 0 bases, and 2 bases stayed unmatched. Clones were sequenced by immunoSEQ multiplex PCR, and TCRdb holds only the in-frame ones, with some missing. The table lists 150,000 to 200,000 clones, roughly 84% of them singletons. The rearrangement joins TRBV7-2 to TRBJ2-7, with TRBD1 matching over 8 bases. The receptor was derived from a man between 18 and 35 years old in good health and CMV-seropositive. What was sequenced was PBMCs. The CDR3 sequence is CASSLVGTGSYEQYF. CDR3 sequence (DNA): TGTGCCAGCAGCTTAGTAGGGACAGGCTCCTACGAGCAGTACTTC.